This T cell receptor beta chain is drawn from a study of blood T cell repertoires in COVID-19. As for the study in general: Acute and convalescent COVID-19 samples came from the United States, Italy and Spain.

The CDR3 extends over 15 amino acids. The V gene's germline CDR1 is MNHEY and CDR2 SVGAGI. Trimming shortened V by 6 bases and J by 2 bases, and 11 bases separated the two germline ends. Sequenced by immunoSEQ multiplex PCR; TCRdb stores in-frame clones only, minus some. The sample gives 220,000 or so clones, around 83% of which show up once; 5.5% to 7.5% is in the top ten. Donors in Cohort 3 counted as recovered after two negative PCRs, clearance, or symptom resolution. Specimen: PBMCs or T cells enriched from blood (not recorded which). The sequence was obtained from a woman aged 40-49 years who had recovered from COVID-19. The J gene is TRBJ2-6, the V gene TRBV6-5, with a weak D call TRBD1 (5 bases). CDR3: CASRDSPPGANVLTF. CDR3 DNA: TGTGCCAGCAGAGACAGCCCCCCTGGGGCCAACGTCCTGACTTTC.